This T cell receptor (beta chain) was obtained from a study of cytomegalovirus exposure and HLA in healthy donors. Primers: 60 Vbeta forward and 13 Jbeta reverse. The data were produced by immunoSEQ multiplex PCR, yet TCRdb's version contains in-frame clones alone and is incomplete. The top ten clones hold more than 9.5% of a sample with around 140,000 clones, 70% to 85% of them seen once. This clone showed up just a few times. Germline assignment: CDR1 MDHEN and CDR2 SYDVKM. This CDR3 is built from 14 residues. The V end was cut by 4 bases, the J end by 3 bases, with 12 bases between. Each donor was healthy, and each was a bone marrow donor.

The V and J genes are TRBV28 and TRBJ1-1; D not certain. Material: PBMCs. This receptor was obtained from a woman between 55 and 75 years old in good health and CMV-seropositive. CDR3 amino acids: CASSWAGEYTEAFF. The CDR3 bases are TGTGCCAGCAGTTGGGCCGGGGAATACACTGAAGCTTTCTTT.